This TCR beta chain was obtained from a study of regulatory T cells in long-lasting Graves disease. This CDR3 comprises 13 residues. Trimming removed 4 bases from V and 10 bases from J, with 16 bases in between. Germline V gives CDR1 SGHAT, CDR2 FQNNGV. The study, taken as a whole, reports: Persistent disease favored TRBV28, TRBJ1-2 and TRBJ2-5. Persistent patients had a count of shared public clonotypes (approximately 3,000) that exceeded that of new patients (about 970).

This clonotype was found a few times. No antigen is known for it. This may be a read error: a much more frequent sequence differs by one nucleotide. Time point: persistent/refractory GD, antithyroid drugs over 5 years with positive TRAb. Scientists built the TCR library using RNA that was extracted from PBMCs. Roughly 9 milliliters of peripheral blood were drawn into EDTA tubes. Assembly of TCR beta libraries relied on iRepertoire HTBI primers together with Arm-PCR of CDR3 regions. From the multiplex PCR reads, TCRdb called clonotypes with MiXCR, one entry per CDR3 protein. This sample has around 510,000 distinct CDR3 sequences, with about 20% found just once.

Source: peripheral blood mononuclear cells (PBMCs), taken when the disease was refractory, from a patient treated with antithyroid drugs. The genes are TRBV11-2 and TRBJ1-1, with D possibly matching TRBD1 (5 bases). This receptor was identified in a female donor with Graves disease. CDR3 sequence reads: CASSSQRGTRAFF. The CDR3 nucleotides are TGTGCCAGCAGCTCTCAACGCGGGACGCGAGCTTTCTTT.